This T cell receptor beta chain derives from a study of shared clonotypes between healthy human individuals. The assay ran at deep level. DNA from unsorted PBMC was sequenced on ten immunoSEQ deep assay plates. Data came from immunoSEQ multiplex PCR; TCRdb stores just in-frame clones and leaves some out. Of 450,000 to 600,000 clones in the sample, 79% are singletons; the top ten hold approximately 12%. V lost 7 bases and J lost 2, with 12 bases in between. The length of the CDR3 is 14 residues. CDR1 MDHEN and CDR2 SYDVKM come from the germline V gene. The sample holds a few counts of this clone. The chain has TRBV28 and TRBJ1-3, with a tentative D call TRBD1 (6 bases). Sequenced material: PBMCs. The receptor comes from a woman between 35 and 50 years old in good health. Some clones in this sample may be carry-over from other donors' samples. CDR3: CASILGGAGNTIYF. The CDR3 nucleotides are TGTGCCAGCATCCTAGGGGGAGCTGGAAACACCATATATTTT.